Listed here are 20 T cell receptor beta chains from one sample, sequenced in a study of blood T cells in healthy people across ages. Primed by a sample-barcoded 5' primer and a J-beta primer mix, a second PCR proceeded for about 6 to 11 cycles. TCRdb used MiXCR to reprocess the 5' RACE reads, holding one entry per CDR3 protein. The sample lists roughly 1,500,000 distinct CDR3 sequences, 34% occurring once. Material for sequencing was blood. These receptor sequences come from a woman in her 30s in good health.

The J gene is TRBJ2-1, the V gene TRBV5-1, with 9 bases matching TRBD2. The trim removed 1 base at V and 5 bases at J, leaving 10 bases unmatched. CDR1 SGHRS and CDR2 YFSETQ come from the germline V gene. This CDR3 contains 17 residues. CDR3 sequence (DNA): TGCGCCAGCAGCTTGTTGGGTCGAGCGGGGGGCAACAATGAGCAGTTCTTC. It is translated as CASSLLGRAGGNNEQFF.

The chain links TRBV27 to TRBJ2-7; tentative D call: TRBD2 (5 bases). Trimming pared 1 base from V and 7 bases from J, leaving 8 bases between. CDR1 and CDR2 from the germline V gene are MNHEY and SMNVEV (reference sequence). The CDR3 extends over 12 amino acids. CDR3: CASSLLTGEQYF. Written as DNA, the CDR3 is TGTGCCAGCAGTTTATTAACGGGGGAGCAGTACTTC.

The chain recombines TRBV3-1 with TRBJ2-1; D might be TRBD1 (6 bases). The CDR3 consists of 16 residues. Trimming cost V 2 bases and J 10 bases, with 21 bases left between them. CDR1 is LGHDT and CDR2 is YNNKEL in the germline V gene (reference sequence). CDR3 sequence reads: CASSQKEDTNQGEQFF. As DNA, the CDR3 is TGTGCCAGCAGCCAAAAGGAGGACACCAACCAGGGGGAGCAGTTCTTC.

Worth noting for this clonotype: One end of the junction varies from germline; a read error may be responsible. J is TRBJ2-3 and V is TRBV3-1, with 8 bases that match TRBD2. This CDR3 spans 18 amino acids. CDR1 is LGHDT and CDR2 is YNNKEL in the germline V gene (reference sequence). CDR3 sequence (DNA): TGTGCCAGTAGCCAAGAGCCCCTTGGCGGGGGGCACATAAATACGCAGTATTTT. Its translation: CASSQEPLGGGHINTQYF.

V and J are TRBV4-1 and TRBJ2-7; 7 bases align to TRBD1. This CDR3 spans 15 amino acids. The ends lost 4 bases at V and 3 bases at J; junction bases unmatched: 9. Germline CDR1 is MGHRA and CDR2 is YSYEKL. CDR3 nucleotides: TGCGCCAGCAGCCTGCAGACAGGGTCGGGCTACGAGCAGTACTTC. Its protein product is CASSLQTGSGYEQYF.

This clonotype was detected ten times or more. The chain employs TRBV20-1 and TRBJ2-1; 12 positions match TRBD2. CDR3 length: 16 residues. Per germline, CDR1 DFQATT and CDR2 SNEGSKA (reference sequence). Unmatched junction bases numbered 10, after V lost 7 bases and J lost 3 bases. The CDR3 loop reads CSVRLAGAKIYNEQFF. The CDR3 DNA reads TGCAGTGTTCGACTAGCGGGGGCCAAAATCTACAATGAGCAGTTCTTC.

The CDR3 spells CASSLGQENNEKLFF. The CDR3, as DNA: TGTGCCAGCAGCCTCGGACAGGAGAATAATGAAAAACTGTTTTTT. The chain links TRBV5-8 to TRBJ1-4, with TRBD1 matching over 7 bases. With 4 bases clipped from V and 4 bases from J, the junction kept 7 bases outside the gene matches. Germline lookup yields CDR1 SGHTS and CDR2 YDEGEE. This CDR3 is 15 amino acids long.

This clonotype occurred many times. CDR3 sequence: CSVEWAGRYEQYF. CDR3 bases: TGCAGCGTTGAATGGGCAGGGCGCTACGAGCAGTACTTC. The V call is TRBV29-1, the J call TRBJ2-7; TRBD1 might be the D (5 bases). The germline CDR1 and CDR2 sequences are SQVTM and ANQGSEA. Trimming removed 2 bases from V and 3 bases from J, with 11 bases in between. The CDR3 sequence is 13 residues long.

The chain employs TRBV28 and TRBJ1-2; no definite D call. This CDR3 has 13 amino acids. From germline, CDR1 is MDHEN and CDR2 SYDVKM. Trimming left V 5 bases short and J 8 bases short, with 15 bases between. Written as DNA, the CDR3 is TGTGCCAGCAGTGCCGTGGAAGTGATCGGCTACACCTTC. Translating it yields CASSAVEVIGYTF.

About this clonotype itself: One end of the junction fails to match germline, which may point to a read error. The rearrangement joins TRBV24-1 to TRBJ2-1; no clear D gene. The CDR3 consists of 16 residues. The germline CDR1 and CDR2 sequences are KGHDR and SFDVKD. The CDR3 protein is CATSDLGRSSYNEQFF. CDR3 nucleotides: TGTGCCACCAGTGATTTAGGCCGAAGCTCCTACAACGAGCAGTTCTTC.

This chain uses TRBV18 with TRBJ1-4, with D hard to call. The CDR3 sequence is 17 residues long. Deletions cut 2 bases from V and 0 bases from J, with 13 bases between. CDR1 is KGHSH and CDR2 is LQKENI in the germline V gene. The CDR3 coding sequence is TGTGCCAGCTCACCAACTCCCGGGTTTTCAACTAATGAAAAACTGTTTTTT. This encodes CASSPTPGFSTNEKLFF.

The chain is built from TRBV3-1 and TRBJ2-7; D ambiguous. V lost 0 bases to trimming and J lost 7 bases, with 7 bases between them. The germline V gene encodes CDR1 LGHDT and CDR2 YNNKEL (reference sequence). The CDR3 loop spans 12 amino acids. CDR3 residues: CASSQDIREQYV. DNA of the CDR3: TGTGCCAGCAGCCAAGATATAAGGGAGCAGTACGTC.

The rearrangement uses TRBV20-1 and TRBJ2-3; D is uncertain. V was cut by 3 bases and J by 4 bases, with 17 bases left in between. This CDR3 has 15 amino acids. Germline CDR1 and CDR2: DFQATT and SNEGSKA (reference sequence). This chain's CDR3 is CSASSTPSDADTQYF. CDR3 nucleotide sequence: TGCAGTGCTAGTTCGACTCCTTCCGACGCAGATACGCAGTATTTT.

The chain recombines TRBV12-5 with TRBJ1-2, with D possibly TRBD1 on 5 matching bases. Trimming stripped 5 bases from V and 6 bases from J, with 13 bases between. This CDR3 has 13 residues. Germline lookup yields CDR1 LGHNT and CDR2 FRNRAP. In nucleotides, the CDR3 is TGTGCTAGTGGTCCGACCGGGACGAATGGCTACACCTTC. Translated, it gives CASGPTGTNGYTF.

This clonotype was detected many times. The V call is TRBV4-2, the J call TRBJ1-6; D call uncertain. Germline values: CDR1 LGHNA, CDR2 YNFKEQ. CDR3 size: 16 residues. Trimming took 0 bases from V and 4 from J, leaving 10 bases between them. CDR3 nucleotides: TGTGCCAGCAGCCAAGACTCCGTCTCTTATAATTCACCCCTCCACTTT. Protein product: CASSQDSVSYNSPLHF.

The V and J genes are TRBV7-3 and TRBJ1-2; 7 bases line up with TRBD1. CDR1 is SGHTA, CDR2 FQGTGA, per germline. The CDR3 is 11 amino acids. Trimming at V came to 10 bases and at J to 6 bases, leaving 5 bases not matched to a gene. The CDR3 DNA reads as TGTGCCACCCGAACAGGGGATGGCTACACCTTC. This sequence encodes CATRTGDGYTF.

This clonotype has a handful of counts. V and J are TRBV5-6 and TRBJ2-3; no clear D. The CDR3 has 13 residues. The V gene lost 2 bases and the J gene lost 6 bases, with 10 bases spanning the gap. Germline-derived CDR1 and CDR2 are SGHDT and YYEEEE. CDR3 sequence: CASSFPAEDTQYF. In DNA form, the CDR3 reads TGTGCCAGCAGCTTTCCGGCGGAGGATACGCAGTATTTT.

The chain couples TRBV19 to TRBJ2-5, with TRBD2 matching 13 bases. The germline V gene has CDR1 LNHDA and CDR2 SQIVND (reference sequence). The V segment lost 5 bases and the J segment 1 base; nucleotides outside the gene matches: 7. The CDR3 loop spans 17 amino acids. The chain's CDR3 is CASSPGTSGRVQETQYF. CDR3 bases: TGTGCCAGTAGTCCGGGAACTAGCGGGAGGGTCCAAGAGACCCAGTACTTC.

This clonotype has a handful of counts. V usage is TRBV4-1 and J usage is TRBJ1-2; 7 bases map to TRBD1. V lost 2 bases, J lost 0 bases, and 6 bases stayed unmatched. Germline CDR1 MGHRA, CDR2 YSYEKL. This CDR3 has 16 residues. This CDR3 is CASSQTFGTANYGYTF. The CDR3 DNA sequence: TGCGCCAGCAGCCAAACCTTCGGGACAGCTAACTATGGCTACACCTTC.

This clonotype was observed many times. The rearrangement links TRBV2 to TRBJ2-5; TRBD1 is a possible D gene (5 bases). V shed 7 bases and J shed 1 base, with 10 bases lying between them. The length of the CDR3 is 13 residues. Germline-derived CDR1 and CDR2 are SNHLY and FYNNEI. CDR3 amino acids: CASKGSAQETQYF. In DNA form, the CDR3 reads TGTGCCAGCAAGGGGTCAGCCCAAGAGACCCAGTACTTC.